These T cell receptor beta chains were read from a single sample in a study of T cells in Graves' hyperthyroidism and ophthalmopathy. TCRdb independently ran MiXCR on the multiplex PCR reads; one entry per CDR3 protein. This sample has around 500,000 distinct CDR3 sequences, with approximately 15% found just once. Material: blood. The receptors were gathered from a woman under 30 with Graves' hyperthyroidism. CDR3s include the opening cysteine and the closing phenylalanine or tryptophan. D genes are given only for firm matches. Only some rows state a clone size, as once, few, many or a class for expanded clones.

CDR3nt: TGTGCCAGCAGCTTAGGGCGGGAGGCAGGCTACGAGCAGTACTTC; CDR3aa: CASSLGREAGYEQYF; len: 15; abundance: many; d_gene: TRBD2; j_gene: TRBJ2-7; v_gene: TRBV13
CDR3nt: TGCGCCAGCAGTGAGCTAGCGGGAGTTGCTAGCACAGATACGCAGTATTTT; CDR3aa: CASSELAGVASTDTQYF; len: 17; abundance: .; d_gene: TRBD2; j_gene: TRBJ2-3; v_gene: TRBV10-1
CDR3nt: TGTGCCAGCAGCTTGATGGGGGGTAGCACTGAAGCTTTCTTT; CDR3aa: CASSLMGGSTEAFF; len: 14; abundance: .; d_gene: .; j_gene: TRBJ1-1; v_gene: TRBV5-4
CDR3nt: TGTGCCTGGAGTGTAGGAGGGAGGAGAAACGACGAGCAGTACTTC; CDR3aa: CAWSVGGRRNDEQYF; len: 15; abundance: many; d_gene: .; j_gene: TRBJ2-7; v_gene: TRBV30
CDR3nt: TGCAGTGCTAGAATTCAGGGGTACGAGCAGTACTTC; CDR3aa: CSARIQGYEQYF; len: 12; abundance: many; d_gene: .; j_gene: TRBJ2-7; v_gene: TRBV20-1
CDR3nt: TGTGCCATCAGTGAGTCTTCAAATCAACTTGGCTGCACCTTC; CDR3aa: CAISESSNQLGCTF; len: 14; abundance: few; d_gene: .; j_gene: TRBJ1-2; v_gene: TRBV10-3
CDR3nt: TGCGCCAGCAGCAAGACCAGAGCGAACTACGAGCAGTACTTC; CDR3aa: CASSKTRANYEQYF; len: 14; abundance: few; d_gene: .; j_gene: TRBJ2-7; v_gene: TRBV5-1
CDR3nt: TGTGCCAGCAGCCCCGATTTGGACAGGGTGAAAAAACTGTTTTTT; CDR3aa: CASSPDLDRVKKLFF; len: 15; abundance: many; d_gene: TRBD1; j_gene: TRBJ1-4; v_gene: TRBV11-2
CDR3nt: TGTGCCAGCAGTTTACTGACAGTCTATGGCTACACCTTC; CDR3aa: CASSLLTVYGYTF; len: 13; abundance: many; d_gene: .; j_gene: TRBJ1-2; v_gene: TRBV12-3/TRBV12-4
CDR3nt: TGTGCCAGCAGCAAGACAGGGGGTGAGACCCAGTACTTC; CDR3aa: CASSKTGGETQYF; len: 13; abundance: many; d_gene: TRBD1; j_gene: TRBJ2-5; v_gene: TRBV12-3/TRBV12-4
CDR3nt: TGTGCCAGCAGCTCTAGCGGCCCGGATACGCAGTATTTT; CDR3aa: CASSSSGPDTQYF; len: 13; abundance: many; d_gene: TRBD2; j_gene: TRBJ2-3; v_gene: TRBV12-3/TRBV12-4
CDR3nt: TGTGCTAGTGGTTTGGTAGCCGGCGGCTCTGGGGCCAACGTCCTGACTTTC; CDR3aa: CASGLVAGGSGANVLTF; len: 17; abundance: many; d_gene: .; j_gene: TRBJ2-6; v_gene: TRBV12-5
CDR3nt: TGTGCCATCAGTGAGACGGGACAGTTTGAAAAACTGTTTTTT; CDR3aa: CAISETGQFEKLFF; len: 14; abundance: .; d_gene: TRBD1; j_gene: TRBJ1-4; v_gene: TRBV10-3
CDR3nt: TGCAGCGTTGAATGGGGGGGACTAGCGGAGACCTACGAGCAGTACTTC; CDR3aa: CSVEWGGLAETYEQYF; len: 16; abundance: few; d_gene: TRBD2; j_gene: TRBJ2-7; v_gene: TRBV29-1
CDR3nt: TGCAGTGCTAGGGAGGGAGTTCGGAACACTGAAGCTTTCTTT; CDR3aa: CSAREGVRNTEAFF; len: 14; abundance: many; d_gene: .; j_gene: TRBJ1-1; v_gene: TRBV20-1
CDR3nt: TGTGCCAGCAGTGAAAGGAATCAGCCCCAGCATTTT; CDR3aa: CASSERNQPQHF; len: 12; abundance: many; d_gene: .; j_gene: TRBJ1-5; v_gene: TRBV2
CDR3nt: TGTGCCAGCAGCCCGGCCAGGGGGTATGAAAAACTGTTTTTT; CDR3aa: CASSPARGYEKLFF; len: 14; abundance: many; d_gene: TRBD1; j_gene: TRBJ1-4; v_gene: TRBV11-3
CDR3nt: TGTGCCAGTAGTCCCCCCCCAGGGGGCTACGAGCAGTACTTC; CDR3aa: CASSPPPGGYEQYF; len: 14; abundance: .; d_gene: TRBD1; j_gene: TRBJ2-7; v_gene: TRBV19
CDR3nt: TGTGCCAGCAGCTTAGCGGCTTTAAACTATGGCTACACCTTC; CDR3aa: CASSLAALNYGYTF; len: 14; abundance: many; d_gene: .; j_gene: TRBJ1-2; v_gene: TRBV11-3
CDR3nt: TGTGCCAGCAAAACTTGGGGGGTATTGAACACTGAAGCTTTCTTT; CDR3aa: CASKTWGVLNTEAFF; len: 15; abundance: many; d_gene: .; j_gene: TRBJ1-1; v_gene: TRBV12-3/TRBV12-4
CDR3nt: TGTGCCAGCAGCCACCCCACAGAATCCTACGAGCAGTACTTC; CDR3aa: CASSHPTESYEQYF; len: 14; abundance: many; d_gene: .; j_gene: TRBJ2-7; v_gene: TRBV3-1
CDR3nt: TGCAGTGCCCCCACTAGCGGGAGATATACGCAGTATTTT; CDR3aa: CSAPTSGRYTQYF; len: 13; abundance: .; d_gene: TRBD2; j_gene: TRBJ2-3; v_gene: TRBV20-1
CDR3nt: TGTGCCAGCAGCGTAGGGAACGGGTACGAGCAGTACTTC; CDR3aa: CASSVGNGYEQYF; len: 13; abundance: .; d_gene: .; j_gene: TRBJ2-7; v_gene: TRBV9
CDR3nt: TGTGCCAGTAGTATAGATCGAAGCGGGAGAGAGGTCTACGAGCAGTACTTC; CDR3aa: CASSIDRSGREVYEQYF; len: 17; abundance: few; d_gene: TRBD2; j_gene: TRBJ2-7; v_gene: TRBV19
CDR3nt: TGCGCCAGCAGCTTCCCGACAGGGGGCGGCTACACCTTC; CDR3aa: CASSFPTGGGYTF; len: 13; abundance: many; d_gene: TRBD1; j_gene: TRBJ1-2; v_gene: TRBV5-1
CDR3nt: TGTGCCAGTAGTCAGTCCCCAGGGGCCGGGAATGAGCAGTTCTTC; CDR3aa: CASSQSPGAGNEQFF; len: 15; abundance: .; d_gene: .; j_gene: TRBJ2-1; v_gene: TRBV19
CDR3nt: TGTGCCAGCAGTGCTGAACTGAACAACTACAATGAGCAGTTCTTC; CDR3aa: CASSAELNNYNEQFF; len: 15; abundance: many; d_gene: .; j_gene: TRBJ2-1; v_gene: TRBV6-1
CDR3nt: TGTGCCAGCAGAACAGGGCTCAATGAGCAGTTCTTC; CDR3aa: CASRTGLNEQFF; len: 12; abundance: many; d_gene: .; j_gene: TRBJ2-1; v_gene: TRBV2
CDR3nt: TGTGCCAGCAGCTTAGATACAGGGGCCACCATTCAGTACTTC; CDR3aa: CASSLDTGATIQYF; len: 14; abundance: few; d_gene: TRBD1; j_gene: TRBJ2-4; v_gene: TRBV7-2
CDR3nt: TGTGCCAGCATTACCGTCCGGGGACGGGACCAAGAGACCCAGTACTTC; CDR3aa: CASITVRGRDQETQYF; len: 16; abundance: .; d_gene: .; j_gene: TRBJ2-5; v_gene: TRBV5-8
CDR3nt: TGTGCCAGCAGTCCTGAGACAGGGATCCCCTACGAGCAGTACTTC; CDR3aa: CASSPETGIPYEQYF; len: 15; abundance: many; d_gene: TRBD1; j_gene: TRBJ2-7; v_gene: TRBV2
CDR3nt: TGCAGTGCTGACGCCTCCGGGACTAGCTTCTACAATGAGCAGTTCTTC; CDR3aa: CSADASGTSFYNEQFF; len: 16; abundance: .; d_gene: TRBD2; j_gene: TRBJ2-1; v_gene: TRBV20-1
CDR3nt: TGCGCCAGCAGCCATGGTCAGGGGGCCATCGGGGAGCTGTTTTTT; CDR3aa: CASSHGQGAIGELFF; len: 15; abundance: few; d_gene: TRBD1; j_gene: TRBJ2-2; v_gene: TRBV4-1
CDR3nt: TGTGCCAGCAGTGAATCCGGGCTAGCGGGAAGCACAGATACGCAGTATTTT; CDR3aa: CASSESGLAGSTDTQYF; len: 17; abundance: many; d_gene: TRBD2; j_gene: TRBJ2-3; v_gene: TRBV6-1